This T cell receptor beta chain was sequenced for a study of cytomegalovirus exposure and HLA in healthy donors. Study results and caveats: As was reported, the classifier diagnosed cytomegalovirus status with high specificity and sensitivity.

A multiplex PCR was run with 60 Vbeta primers and 13 Jbeta primers. The protocol was immunoSEQ multiplex PCR, while the TCRdb copy is restricted to in-frame clones and leaves out a portion. The sample holds around 150,000 clones, roughly 77% seen once. CDR3 length: 14 amino acids. With 5 bases clipped from V and 0 bases from J, the junction kept 2 bases outside the gene matches. Per the germline V gene, CDR1 is MRHNA and CDR2 is SNTAGT. Details on this clone: Its target is unknown.

The specimen was PBMCs. This TCR came from a human donor in good health. J is TRBJ2-3 and V is TRBV6-4; 7 positions agree with TRBD1. CDR3 bases: TGTGCCAGCAGTCGACAGGGAAGCACAGATACGCAGTATTTT. Encoded protein: CASSRQGSTDTQYF.